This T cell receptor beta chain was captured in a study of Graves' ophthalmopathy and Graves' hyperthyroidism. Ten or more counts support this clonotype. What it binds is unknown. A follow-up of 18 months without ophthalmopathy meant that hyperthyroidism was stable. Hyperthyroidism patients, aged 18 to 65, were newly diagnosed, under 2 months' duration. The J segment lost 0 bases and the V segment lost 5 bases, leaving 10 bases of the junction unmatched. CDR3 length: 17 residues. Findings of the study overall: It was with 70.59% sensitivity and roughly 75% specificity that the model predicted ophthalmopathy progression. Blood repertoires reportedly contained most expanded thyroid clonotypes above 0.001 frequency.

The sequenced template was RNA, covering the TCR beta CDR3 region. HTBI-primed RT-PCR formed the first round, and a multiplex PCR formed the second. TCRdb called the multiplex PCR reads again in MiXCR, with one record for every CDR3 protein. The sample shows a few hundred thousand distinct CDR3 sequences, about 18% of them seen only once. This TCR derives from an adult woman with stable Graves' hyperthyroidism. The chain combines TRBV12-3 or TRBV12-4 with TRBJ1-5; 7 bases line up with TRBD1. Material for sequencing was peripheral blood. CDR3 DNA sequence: TGTGCCAGCAGTCTCACAGGGGAGGGCTATAGCAATCAGCCCCAGCATTTT. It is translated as CASSLTGEGYSNQPQHF.